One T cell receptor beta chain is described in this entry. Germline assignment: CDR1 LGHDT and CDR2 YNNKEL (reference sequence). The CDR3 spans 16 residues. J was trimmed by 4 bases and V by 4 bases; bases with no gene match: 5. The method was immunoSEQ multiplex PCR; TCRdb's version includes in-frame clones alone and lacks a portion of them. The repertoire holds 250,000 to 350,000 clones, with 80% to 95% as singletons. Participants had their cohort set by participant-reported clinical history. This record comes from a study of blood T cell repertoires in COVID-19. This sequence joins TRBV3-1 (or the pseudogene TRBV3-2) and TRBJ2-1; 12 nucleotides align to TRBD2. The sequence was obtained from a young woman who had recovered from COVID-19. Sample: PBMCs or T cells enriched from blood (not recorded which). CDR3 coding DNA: TGTGCCAGCAGCCCACGGACTAGCGGGACGTACAATGAGCAGTTCTTC. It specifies CASSPRTSGTYNEQFF.